The text below deals with one T cell receptor beta chain. The antigen remains unidentified. This sample was taken from a study of response to subunit inactivated influenza vaccine. Trimming cost V 4 bases and J 5 bases; bases outside gene matches: 2. This CDR3 is 13 amino acids long. Germline lookup yields CDR1 LGHDT and CDR2 YNNKEL (reference sequence). General study findings and limits: The authors proposed limited new T cell recruitment per seasonal influenza vaccination.

One entry per CDR3 protein, called by TCRdb with MiXCR from the RT-PCR reads. This sample has some 500,000 distinct CDR3 sequences, with about an eighth found just once. The chain is built from TRBV3-1 and TRBJ2-1, with 7 bases fitting TRBD1. The material sequenced was PBMCs from blood, taken about 6 weeks after vaccination. This TCR derives from a man between 45 and 60 years old who received an inactivated influenza vaccine. This CDR3 reads CASSPDRDNEQFF. In DNA, the CDR3 is TGTGCCAGCAGCCCCGACAGGGACAATGAGCAGTTCTTC.